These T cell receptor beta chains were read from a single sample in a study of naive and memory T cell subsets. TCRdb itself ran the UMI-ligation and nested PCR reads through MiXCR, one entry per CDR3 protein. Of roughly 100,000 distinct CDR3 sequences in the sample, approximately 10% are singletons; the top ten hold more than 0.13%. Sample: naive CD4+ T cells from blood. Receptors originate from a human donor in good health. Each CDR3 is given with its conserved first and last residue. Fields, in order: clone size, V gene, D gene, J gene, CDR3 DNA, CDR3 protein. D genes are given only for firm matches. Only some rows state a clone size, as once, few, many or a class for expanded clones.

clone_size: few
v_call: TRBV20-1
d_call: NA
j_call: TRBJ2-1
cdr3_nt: TGCAGTGCTCCAGCCCCTACGGCGGAGTTCTACAATGAGCAGTTCTTC
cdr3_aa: CSAPAPTAEFYNEQFF

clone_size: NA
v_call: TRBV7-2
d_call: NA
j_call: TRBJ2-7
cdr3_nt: TGTGCCAGCAGCTTAGTCCCGGGGCCCGAGGAGCAGTACTTC
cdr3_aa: CASSLVPGPEEQYF

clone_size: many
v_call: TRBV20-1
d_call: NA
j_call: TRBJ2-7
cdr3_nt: TGCAGTGCTACCACGGGACTGCTATACGAGCAGTACTTC
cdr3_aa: CSATTGLLYEQYF

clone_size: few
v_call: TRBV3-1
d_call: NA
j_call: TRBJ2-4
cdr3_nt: TGTGCCAGCAGCCAAGAACTAGCACGGGACATTCAGTACTTC
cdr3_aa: CASSQELARDIQYF

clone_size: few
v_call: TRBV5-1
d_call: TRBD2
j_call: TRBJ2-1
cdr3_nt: TGCGCCAGCAGCGAACCTAAGCTAGCGGGGGGCCACAATGAGCAGTTCTTC
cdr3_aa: CASSEPKLAGGHNEQFF

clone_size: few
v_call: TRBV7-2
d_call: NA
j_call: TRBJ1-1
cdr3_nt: TGTGCCAGCAGCGCCACAGGACGCACTGAAGCTTTCTTT
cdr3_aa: CASSATGRTEAFF

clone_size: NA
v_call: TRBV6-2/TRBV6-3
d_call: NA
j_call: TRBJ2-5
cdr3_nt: TGTGCCAGCAGTTACGGGAGGGGGGAGACCCAGTACTTC
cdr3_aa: CASSYGRGETQYF

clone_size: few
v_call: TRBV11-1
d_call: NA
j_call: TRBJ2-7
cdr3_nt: TGTGCCAGCAGCTTAGATGGGCGGGTTCATTCCTACGAGCAGTACTTC
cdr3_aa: CASSLDGRVHSYEQYF

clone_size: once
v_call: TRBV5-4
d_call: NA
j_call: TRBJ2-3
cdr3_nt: TGTGCCAGCAGCTTGGCGGGGGGCACTAGCACAGATACGCAGTATTTT
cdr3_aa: CASSLAGGTSTDTQYF

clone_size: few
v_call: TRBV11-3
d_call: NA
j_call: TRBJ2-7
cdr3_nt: TGTGCCAGCAGCTTCGACTCTAATTCCTACGAGCAGTACTTC
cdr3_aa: CASSFDSNSYEQYF

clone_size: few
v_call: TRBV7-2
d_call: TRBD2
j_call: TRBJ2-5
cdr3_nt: TGTGCCAGCAGCTTAGCGCCCAGCGGGGGGGCAAAGACCCAGTACTTC
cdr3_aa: CASSLAPSGGAKTQYF

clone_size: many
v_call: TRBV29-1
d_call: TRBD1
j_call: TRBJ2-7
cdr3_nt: TGCAGCGTCGGAAGGGGGCCTGGTTACGAGCAGTACTTC
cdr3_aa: CSVGRGPGYEQYF

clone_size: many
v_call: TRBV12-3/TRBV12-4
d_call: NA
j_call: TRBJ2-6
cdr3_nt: TGTGCCAGCACCCCCGCTTGGGGCTCTGGGGCCAACGTCCTGACTTTC
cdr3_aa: CASTPAWGSGANVLTF

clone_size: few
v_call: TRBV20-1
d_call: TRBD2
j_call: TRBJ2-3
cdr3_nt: TGCAGTGCTAATCGACTAGCGGGGGCCGGGAGTCCAGATACGCAGTATTTT
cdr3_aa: CSANRLAGAGSPDTQYF

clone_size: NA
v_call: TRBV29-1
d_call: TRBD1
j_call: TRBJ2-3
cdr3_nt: TGCAGCGGGGGGGACAGGGGAGGAGATACGCAGTATTTT
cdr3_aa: CSGGDRGGDTQYF

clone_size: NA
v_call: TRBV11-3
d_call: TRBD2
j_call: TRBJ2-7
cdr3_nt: TGTGCCAGCAGCTTACGACTAGCGAAAGCCTACGAGCAGTACTTC
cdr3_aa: CASSLRLAKAYEQYF

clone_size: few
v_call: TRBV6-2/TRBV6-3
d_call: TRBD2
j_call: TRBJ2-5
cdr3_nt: TGTGCCAGCCGTCCACGTGCGGGAGACGTAGAGACCCAGTACTTC
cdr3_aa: CASRPRAGDVETQYF

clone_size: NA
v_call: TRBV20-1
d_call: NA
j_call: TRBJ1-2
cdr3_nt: TGCAGTGCTGGAGAGTCATATGGCTACACCTTC
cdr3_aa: CSAGESYGYTF

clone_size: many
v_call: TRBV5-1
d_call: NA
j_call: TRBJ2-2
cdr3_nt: TGCGCCAGCAGATACCAGACTGGGAACACCGGGGAGCTGTTTTTT
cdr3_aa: CASRYQTGNTGELFF

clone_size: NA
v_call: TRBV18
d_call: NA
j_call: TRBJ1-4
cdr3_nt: TGTGCCAGCTCGCTACAGGCAACTAATGAAAAACTGTTTTTT
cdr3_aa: CASSLQATNEKLFF

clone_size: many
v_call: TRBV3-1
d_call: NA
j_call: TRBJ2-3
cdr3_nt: TGTGCCAGCAGCCAAGTTGGCACAGATACGCAGTATTTT
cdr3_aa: CASSQVGTDTQYF

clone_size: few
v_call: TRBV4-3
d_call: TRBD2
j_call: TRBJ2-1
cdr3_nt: TGCGCCAGCAGCCAAGATTCCCTTACTAGCGGGAGCGCCCGTTACAATGAGCAGTTCTTC
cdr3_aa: CASSQDSLTSGSARYNEQFF

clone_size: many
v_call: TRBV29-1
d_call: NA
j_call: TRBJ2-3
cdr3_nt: TGCAGCGCTGGGGACACCAGCACAGATACGCAGTATTTT
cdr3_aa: CSAGDTSTDTQYF

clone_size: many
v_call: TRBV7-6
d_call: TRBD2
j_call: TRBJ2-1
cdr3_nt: TGTGCCAGCAGCTCAGGGACTAGCATCTACAATGAGCAGTTCTTC
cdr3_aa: CASSSGTSIYNEQFF

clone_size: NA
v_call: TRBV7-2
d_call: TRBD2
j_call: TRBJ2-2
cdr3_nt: TGTGCCAGCAGCCCGATACTAGCGGGGGGGCCGAACACCGGGGAGCTGTTTTTT
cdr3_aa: CASSPILAGGPNTGELFF

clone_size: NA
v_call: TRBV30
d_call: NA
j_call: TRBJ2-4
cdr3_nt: TGTGCCTGGAGTGCTCGCCGGGCGCTGGACATTCAGTACTTC
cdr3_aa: CAWSARRALDIQYF

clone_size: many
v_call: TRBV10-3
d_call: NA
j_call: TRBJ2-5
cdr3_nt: TGTGCCATCGGGCGGGGACCTCAAGAGACCCAGTACTTC
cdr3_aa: CAIGRGPQETQYF

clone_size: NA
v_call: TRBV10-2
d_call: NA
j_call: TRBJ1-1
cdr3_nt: TGCGCCAGCAGTGAAGGGTTGGGGAGGAACACTGAAGCTTTCTTT
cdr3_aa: CASSEGLGRNTEAFF

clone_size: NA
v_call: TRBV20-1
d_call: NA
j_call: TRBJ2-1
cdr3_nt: TGCAGTGCTAGAGATGATTCCCCCAGCGTGCAGTTCTTC
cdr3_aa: CSARDDSPSVQFF

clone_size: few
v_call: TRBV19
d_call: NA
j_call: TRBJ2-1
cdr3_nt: TGTGCCAGTAGTACTGTGGATTCCTACAATGAGCAGTTCTTC
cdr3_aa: CASSTVDSYNEQFF

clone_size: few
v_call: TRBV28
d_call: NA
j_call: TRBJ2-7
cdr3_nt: TGTGCCAGCAGTTCCTCCCCCGGAGGGGGCGAGCAGTACTTC
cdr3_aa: CASSSSPGGGEQYF